Below are 30 T cell receptor beta chains sequenced from a single sample in a study of T cell responses to AZD1222 COVID-19 vaccine. Only in-frame clones appear in the TCRdb table, and some are missing; sequencing was by immunoSEQ multiplex PCR. Of 100,000 to 150,000 clones detected, over 75% appear once; the ten largest clones hold around 6%. This specimen consisted of peripheral blood, obtained on day 0 of AZD1222 vaccination. The receptors were sampled from an adult in good health.

The chain links TRBV7-2 to TRBJ2-5; 7 bases align to TRBD1. The CDR3 runs 16 residues. Germline lookup yields CDR1 SGHTA and CDR2 FQGNSA. V lost 4 bases to trimming and J lost 2 bases; unmatched junction nucleotides: 10. CDR3 region: CASSSRGPTIQETQYF. In nucleotides, the CDR3 is TGTGCCAGCAGCTCGAGGGGGCCGACAATTCAAGAGACCCAGTACTTC.

The V call is TRBV24-1, the J call TRBJ1-2; 8 bases map to TRBD1. V shed 9 bases, J shed 3 bases, and the junction held 2 bases outside the gene matches. Germline CDR1 and CDR2: KGHDR and SFDVKD. This CDR3 has 12 residues. The CDR3 nucleotides are TGTGCCACCCAGGACAGGGACTATGGCTACACCTTC. It codes for CATQDRDYGYTF.

The chain carries TRBV7-9 and TRBJ2-7; a possible D gene is TRBD2 (6 bases). Germline V lookup: CDR1 SEHNR, CDR2 FQNEAQ (reference sequence). The CDR3 totals 15 residues. V lost 3 bases, J lost 7 bases, and 19 bases lay in between. The CDR3 bases are TGTGCCAGCAGCTTCACAGCCACCGGGGGACGTGAGCAGTACTTC. Its protein product is CASSFTATGGREQYF. Filled out from reference TRBV7-9 and TRBJ2-7, the complete variable domain reads DTGVSQNPRHKITKRGQNVTFRCDPISEHNRLYWYRQTLGQGPEFLTYFQNEAQLEKSRLLSDRFSAERPKGSFSTLEIQRTEQGDSAMYLCASSFTATGGREQYFGPGTRLTVT.

The chain recombines TRBV6-5 with TRBJ2-3, with 7 nucleotides matching TRBD1. The CDR3 runs to 14 residues. Trimming cost V 1 base and J 5 bases; bases outside gene matches: 3. Per the germline V gene, CDR1 is MNHEY and CDR2 is SVGAGI. CDR3 DNA sequence: TGTGCCAGCAGTTACTTTCCAGGGGGAGATACGCAGTATTTT. This encodes CASSYFPGGDTQYF.

The chain has TRBV5-1 and TRBJ2-1; D might be TRBD2 (6 bases). The CDR3 is made up of 15 amino acids. Trimming cost V 3 bases and J 6 bases, with 16 bases left between them. CDR1 SGHRS and CDR2 YFSETQ come from the germline V gene. CDR3 residues: CASSSDGPGGNEQFF. The CDR3 region has the DNA TGCGCCAGCAGCTCTGACGGGCCCGGGGGCAATGAGCAGTTCTTC.

The gene calls are TRBV28 and TRBJ1-4; D remains unclear. Per the germline V gene, CDR1 is MDHEN and CDR2 is SYDVKM. This CDR3 is 13 amino acids long. The V gene lost 3 bases and the J gene lost 10 bases, with 12 bases spanning the gap. CDR3 region: CASSLSELAKLFF. The CDR3 nucleotides are TGTGCCAGCAGTTTGTCCGAGTTGGCAAAACTGTTTTTT.

This chain joins TRBV24-1 and TRBJ2-1, with D possibly matching TRBD2 (5 bases). V lost 4 bases and J 4 bases, leaving 13 bases between the germline ends. The CDR3 is made up of 15 amino acids. CDR1 is KGHDR and CDR2 is SFDVKD in the germline V gene. CDR3 sequence reads: CATSEARGSYNEQFF. The CDR3 region has the DNA TGTGCCACCAGTGAAGCTCGCGGGTCTTACAATGAGCAGTTCTTC.

This sequence joins TRBV6-1 and TRBJ2-7; D unclear. V lost 4 bases and J lost 4, with 8 bases in between. This CDR3 has 12 residues. Germline loops: CDR1 MNHNS, CDR2 SASEGT. The CDR3 DNA follows: TGTGCCAGCAGTGGGGAAATTTACGAGCAGTACTTC. This encodes CASSGEIYEQYF.

This rearrangement joins TRBV5-5 to TRBJ2-7; 8 bases match TRBD2. Germline lookup yields CDR1 SGHKS and CDR2 YYEKEE (reference sequence). V gave up 1 base and J gave up 3 bases; unmatched junction bases: 9. The CDR3 contains 16 residues. CDR3 sequence reads: CASSLIPSLAGYEQYF. The CDR3 DNA sequence: TGTGCCAGCAGCTTGATACCGTCTCTAGCGGGCTACGAGCAGTACTTC.

This chain uses TRBV5-1 with TRBJ1-2, with a tentative D call TRBD1 (6 bases). The CDR3 is 14 residues long. V lost 0 bases and J lost 4, with 10 bases in between. Germline CDR1 is SGHRS and CDR2 is YFSETQ. The CDR3 DNA sequence: TGCGCCAGCAGCTTGGATGGAGGGGGCTATGGCTACACCTTC. It codes for CASSLDGGGYGYTF.

V and J are TRBV19 and TRBJ2-7, with 10 bases fitting TRBD1. The CDR3 sequence is 16 residues long. Losses at the gene ends were 3 bases for V and 3 bases for J; bases not matched to a gene: 8. CDR1 and CDR2 (germline): LNHDA, SQIVND (reference sequence). The chain's CDR3 is CASSMRSGQGNYEQYF. The DNA of the CDR3 is TGTGCCAGTAGTATGCGATCGGGACAGGGGAACTACGAGCAGTACTTC.

The gene calls are TRBV6-5 and TRBJ1-5; D remains ambiguous. Germline lookup yields CDR1 MNHEY and CDR2 SVGAGI. Trimming removed 5 bases at V and 0 bases at J, with 11 bases between. This CDR3 has 15 residues. This CDR3 reads CASSLGRSSNQPQHF. The CDR3 DNA sequence: TGTGCCAGCAGTCTCGGCAGGTCTAGCAATCAGCCCCAGCATTTT.

This chain connects TRBV7-9 to TRBJ1-5, with D unresolved. Germline loops: CDR1 SEHNR, CDR2 FQNEAQ (reference sequence). The CDR3 has 13 residues. V was trimmed by 1 base and J by 10 bases, leaving 11 bases between them. CDR3 DNA sequence: TGTGCCAGCAGCTTAGAAGACGACCAACCCCAGCATTTT. Its protein is CASSLEDDQPQHF.

The genes are TRBV7-9 and TRBJ1-3, with D possibly matching TRBD1 (5 bases). Germline CDR1 and CDR2: SEHNR and FQNEAQ (reference sequence). CDR3 length equals 15 residues. Trimming shortened V by 5 bases and J by 8 bases, and 19 bases separated the two germline ends. CDR3 sequence (DNA): TGTGCCAGCAGCGCCAATACACGGGGGAAAGACACCATATATTTT. Translated, it gives CASSANTRGKDTIYF. Using reference TRBV7-9 and TRBJ1-3 for the parts outside the CDR3, the full variable domain is DTGVSQNPRHKITKRGQNVTFRCDPISEHNRLYWYRQTLGQGPEFLTYFQNEAQLEKSRLLSDRFSAERPKGSFSTLEIQRTEQGDSAMYLCASSANTRGKDTIYFGEGSWLTVV.

The chain carries TRBV27 and TRBJ1-2; D might be TRBD1 (6 bases). Per germline, CDR1 MNHEY and CDR2 SMNVEV (reference sequence). V was shortened by 4 bases and J by 0 bases, with 15 bases between the two germline ends. The CDR3 has 16 residues. The CDR3 nucleotides read TGTGCCAGCAGTTCAAGCGGACAGCCCCCTAACTATGGCTACACCTTC. Its protein is CASSSSGQPPNYGYTF.

Notes on this clone: Additional DNA sequences in this sample encode the identical CDR3. V gene TRBV15 combines with J gene TRBJ1-5; 10 bases map to TRBD1. Per the germline V gene, CDR1 is LNHNV and CDR2 is YYDKDF (reference sequence). Trimming cost V 3 bases and J 1 base; bases outside gene matches: 0. The CDR3 runs to 15 residues. CDR3 protein: CATSRDRGSNQPQHF. The CDR3 DNA sequence: TGTGCCACCAGCAGGGACAGGGGGAGCAATCAGCCCCAGCATTTT. Full variable domain (outside the CDR3, taken from reference TRBV15 and TRBJ1-5): DAMVIQNPRYQVTQFGKPVTLSCSQTLNHNVMYWYQQKSSQAPKLLFHYYDKDFNNEADTPDNFQSRRPNTSFCFLDIRSPGLGDTAMYLCATSRDRGSNQPQHFGDGTRLSIL.

This chain links TRBV4-1 with TRBJ2-1; either TRBD1 or TRBD2 may fit D (5 bases each). V shed 5 bases and J shed 9 bases, with 11 bases lying between them. The CDR3 is made up of 12 amino acids. Germline V CDR1 and CDR2: MGHRA, YSYEKL. CDR3 nucleotides: TGCGCCAGCAGCGGGACCGCGGGTGAGCAGTTCTTC. This encodes CASSGTAGEQFF.

The chain uses TRBV7-8 and TRBJ1-5; the D is unclear. Trimming pared 1 base from V and 7 bases from J, leaving 11 bases between. The CDR3 extends over 14 amino acids. Germline CDR1 SGHVS, CDR2 FQNEAQ. The CDR3 DNA reads TGTGCCAGCAGCTTAGAAAGGGTTGGGCAGCCCCAGCATTTT. Protein: CASSLERVGQPQHF.

This clone was counted between two and nine times. The chain employs TRBV6-6 and TRBJ2-5; no reliable D call. Germline V gene sequence: CDR1 MNHNY, CDR2 SVGAGI (reference sequence). This CDR3 contains 13 residues. Trimming pared 1 base from V and 5 bases from J, leaving 8 bases between. CDR3 nucleotides: TGTGCCAGCAGTTACTATGGGCAGGAGACCCAGTACTTC. This encodes CASSYYGQETQYF.

The CDR3 loop is CAWSAYQETQYF. Written as DNA, the CDR3 is TGTGCCTGGAGTGCGTACCAAGAGACCCAGTACTTC. The chain employs TRBV30 and TRBJ2-5; no firm D call. V lost 1 base and J 0 bases, leaving 3 bases between the germline ends. This CDR3 has 12 residues. Germline V lookup: CDR1 GTSNPN, CDR2 SVGIG (reference sequence).

The V gene is TRBV19, the J gene TRBJ2-2, with 7 positions matching TRBD1. Germline V gives CDR1 LNHDA, CDR2 SQIVND (reference sequence). V dropped 5 bases and J dropped 6; count of bases not matched to a gene: 9. This CDR3 spans 15 amino acids. As DNA, the CDR3 is TGTGCCAGTAGTGTGGGACAGCTCGGACCCGGGGAGCTGTTTTTT. Its protein is CASSVGQLGPGELFF.

The chain couples TRBV27 to TRBJ2-1; the match to TRBD2 covers 11 bases. CDR1 is MNHEY, CDR2 SMNVEV, per germline (reference sequence). The V and J ends lost 6 bases and 4 bases, in that order; junction bases with no gene match: 8. The CDR3 loop spans 16 amino acids. CDR3 sequence: CASRYHGTSGYNEQFF. As DNA, the CDR3 is TGTGCCAGCAGATACCACGGGACTAGCGGTTACAATGAGCAGTTCTTC.

Comment on this clone: The junction and the germline gene differ at one end; a read error may be behind it. The CDR3 sequence is CASSSLAAGALPGELFF. As DNA, the CDR3 is TGTGCTAGCAGCTCTCTTGCGGCGGGGGCCCTCCCCGGGGAGCTGTTTTTT. The chain couples TRBV7-7 to TRBJ2-2; maybe TRBD2 (7 bases). Germline-derived CDR1 and CDR2 are SSHAT and FNYEAQ (reference sequence). CDR3 length: 17 amino acids.

The chain links TRBV4-3 to TRBJ2-1; 8 nucleotides align to TRBD2. The CDR3 contains 16 residues. Germline trimming cut 1 base from V and 5 bases from J; bases unmatched to any gene: 7. Germline values: CDR1 LGHNA, CDR2 YSLEER. CDR3 sequence reads: CASSQAPRGGNNEQFF. The CDR3 DNA sequence: TGCGCCAGCAGCCAAGCCCCCCGGGGGGGTAACAATGAGCAGTTCTTC.

The J gene is TRBJ1-2, the V gene TRBV3-1 (or the pseudogene TRBV3-2), with a possible D match to TRBD1 (5 bases). Germline CDR1 and CDR2: LGHDT and YNNKEL (reference sequence). The CDR3 is 15 residues long. Trimming took off 5 bases at V and 2 bases at J, with 15 bases between the two ends. The CDR3, as DNA: TGTGCCAGCAGCTGGGGTCTAGACAGCAACTATGGCTACACCTTC. Translated, it gives CASSWGLDSNYGYTF.

The chain recombines TRBV7-2 with TRBJ2-2; tentative D call: TRBD2 (5 bases). The V and J ends lost 2 bases and 1 base respectively, with 5 bases between them. The CDR3 consists of 14 residues. Germline loops: CDR1 SGHTA, CDR2 FQGNSA. The DNA for the CDR3 is TGTGCCAGCAGCTTAACTAGGAACACCGGGGAGCTGTTTTTT. This translates into CASSLTRNTGELFF.

This clone has only one observation. The J gene is TRBJ2-1, the V gene TRBV19; the D gene is possibly TRBD2 (5 bases). The CDR3 is made up of 17 amino acids. Germline CDR1 reads LNHDA; CDR2 reads SQIVND (reference sequence). CDR3 loop: CATSLRRVQSSYNEQFF. The CDR3 DNA reads TGTGCTACGTCCCTTCGGCGGGTGCAAAGCTCCTACAATGAGCAGTTCTTC.

The table lists this clone with a few counts. Because the CDR3's place on the DNA is in doubt, the DNA is left out and the CDR3 is given as listed by TCRdb. This chain uses TRBV19 with TRBJ1-5. CDR1 LNHDA and CDR2 SQIVND come from the germline V gene (reference sequence). 14 amino acids form the CDR3, both terminal residues included. CDR3 residues: CASTSGAHGQPQHF.

The chain recombines TRBV2 with TRBJ2-7; D might be TRBD1 (7 bases). V dropped 6 bases and J dropped 6 bases, with 15 bases sitting between them. CDR1 and CDR2 (germline): SNHLY, FYNNEI. The CDR3 has 13 amino acids. CDR3 in amino acids: CASRAIQGGEQYF. CDR3 in DNA: TGTGCCAGCAGGGCTATCCAGGGGGGCGAGCAGTACTTC.

The chain has TRBV5-1 and TRBJ2-7, with 8 bases fitting TRBD2. CDR1 is SGHRS, CDR2 YFSETQ, per germline. CDR3 length: 15 residues. V lost 0 bases and J lost 3; bases outside the gene matches: 5. In nucleotides, the CDR3 is TGCGCCAGCAGCTTGGGGGCGGGAGGTTTCTACGAGCAGTACTTC. Encoded protein: CASSLGAGGFYEQYF.